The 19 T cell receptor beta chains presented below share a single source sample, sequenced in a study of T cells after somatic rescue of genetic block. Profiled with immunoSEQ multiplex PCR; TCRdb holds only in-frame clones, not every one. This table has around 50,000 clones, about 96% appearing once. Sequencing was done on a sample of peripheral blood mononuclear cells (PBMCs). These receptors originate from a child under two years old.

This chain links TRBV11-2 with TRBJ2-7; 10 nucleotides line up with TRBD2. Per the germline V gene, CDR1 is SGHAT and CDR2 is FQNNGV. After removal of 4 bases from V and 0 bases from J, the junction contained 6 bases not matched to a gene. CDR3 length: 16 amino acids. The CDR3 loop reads CASSYTTSGLSYEQYF. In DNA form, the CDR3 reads TGTGCCAGCAGCTATACGACTAGCGGGCTCTCCTACGAGCAGTACTTC.

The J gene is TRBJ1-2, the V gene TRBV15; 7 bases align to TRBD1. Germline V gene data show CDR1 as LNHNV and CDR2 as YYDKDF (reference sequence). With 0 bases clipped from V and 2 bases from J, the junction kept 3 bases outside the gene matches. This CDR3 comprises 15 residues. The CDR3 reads CATSRDAGGNYGYTF. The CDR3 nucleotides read TGTGCCACCAGCAGAGATGCAGGGGGGAACTATGGCTACACCTTC.

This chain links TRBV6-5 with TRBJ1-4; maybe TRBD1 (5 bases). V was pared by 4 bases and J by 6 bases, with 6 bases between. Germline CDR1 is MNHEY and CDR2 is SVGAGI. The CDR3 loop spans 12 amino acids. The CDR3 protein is CASSLTDEKLFF. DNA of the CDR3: TGTGCCAGCAGTTTGACAGATGAAAAACTGTTTTTT.

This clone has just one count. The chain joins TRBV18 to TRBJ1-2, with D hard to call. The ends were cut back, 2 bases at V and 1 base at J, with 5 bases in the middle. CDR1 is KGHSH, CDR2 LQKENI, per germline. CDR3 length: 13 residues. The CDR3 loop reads CASSPVGNYGYTF. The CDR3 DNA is TGTGCCAGCTCACCAGTGGGTAACTATGGCTACACCTTC. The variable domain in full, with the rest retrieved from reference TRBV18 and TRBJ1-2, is NAGVMQNPRHLVRRRGQEARLRCSPMKGHSHVYWYRQLPEEGLKFMVYLQKENIIDESGMPKERFSAEFPKEGPSILRIQQVVRGDSAAYFCASSPVGNYGYTFGSGTRLTVV.

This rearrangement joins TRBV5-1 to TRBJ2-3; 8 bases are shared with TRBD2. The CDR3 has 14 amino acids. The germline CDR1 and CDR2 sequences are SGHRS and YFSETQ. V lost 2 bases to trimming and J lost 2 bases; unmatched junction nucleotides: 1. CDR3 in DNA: TGCGCCAGCAGCTTAGCGGGAGACACAGATACGCAGTATTTT. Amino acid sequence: CASSLAGDTDTQYF.

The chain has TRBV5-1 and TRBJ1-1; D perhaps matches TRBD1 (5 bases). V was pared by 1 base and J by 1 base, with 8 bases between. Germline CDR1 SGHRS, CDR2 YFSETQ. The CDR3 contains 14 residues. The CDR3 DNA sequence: TGCGCCAGCAGCTTGCAGGGAGGGAACACTGAAGCTTTCTTT. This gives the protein CASSLQGGNTEAFF.

Written as DNA, the CDR3 is TGCGCCAGCAGTCGGGACCCAGACGGGCTCTCTGGAAACACCATATATTTT. Translating gives CASSRDPDGLSGNTIYF. The rearrangement uses TRBV23-1 and TRBJ1-3; D is perhaps TRBD1 (5 bases). TRBV23-1 qualifies as an ORF whose function is uncertain. Trimming removed 4 bases from V and 0 bases from J, with 16 bases in between. The CDR3 is 17 amino acids.

The CDR3 coding sequence is TGCGCCAGCAGCTACTCCGGGACAGACAACACTGAAGCTTTCTTT. It translates to CASSYSGTDNTEAFF. V is TRBV5-1 and J is TRBJ1-1; 7 bases line up with TRBD1. With 3 bases clipped from V and 2 bases from J, the junction kept 7 bases outside the gene matches. CDR1 and CDR2 from the germline V gene are SGHRS and YFSETQ. The CDR3 contains 15 residues.

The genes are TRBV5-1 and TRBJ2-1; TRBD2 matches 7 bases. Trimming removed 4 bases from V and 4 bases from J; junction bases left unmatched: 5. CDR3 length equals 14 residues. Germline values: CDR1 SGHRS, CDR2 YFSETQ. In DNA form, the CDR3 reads TGCGCCAGCAGCCCAGGGACTATTTACAATGAGCAGTTCTTC. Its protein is CASSPGTIYNEQFF.

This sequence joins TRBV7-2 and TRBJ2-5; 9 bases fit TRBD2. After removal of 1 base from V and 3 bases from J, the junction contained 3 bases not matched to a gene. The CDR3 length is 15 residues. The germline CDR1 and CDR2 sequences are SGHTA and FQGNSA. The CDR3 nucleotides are TGTGCCAGCAGCTTAGGTGCGGGAGGGAAAGAGACCCAGTACTTC. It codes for CASSLGAGGKETQYF.

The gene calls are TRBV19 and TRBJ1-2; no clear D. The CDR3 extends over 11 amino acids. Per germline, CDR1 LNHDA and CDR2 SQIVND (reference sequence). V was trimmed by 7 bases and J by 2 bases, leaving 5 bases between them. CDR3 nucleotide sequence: TGTGCCAGTACAACAAACTATGGCTACACCTTC. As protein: CASTTNYGYTF. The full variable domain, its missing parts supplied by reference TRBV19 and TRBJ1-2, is DGGITQSPKYLFRKEGQNVTLSCEQNLNHDAMYWYRQDPGQGLRLIYYSQIVNDFQKGDIAEGYSVSREKKESFPLTVTSAQKNPTAFYLCASTTNYGYTFGSGTRLTVV.

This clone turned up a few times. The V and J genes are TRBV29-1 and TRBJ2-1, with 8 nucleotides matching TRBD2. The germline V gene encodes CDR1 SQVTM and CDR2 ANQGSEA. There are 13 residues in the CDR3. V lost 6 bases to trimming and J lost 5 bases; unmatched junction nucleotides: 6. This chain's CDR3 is CSVAGDANNEQFF. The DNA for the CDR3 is TGCAGCGTAGCGGGAGACGCCAACAATGAGCAGTTCTTC.

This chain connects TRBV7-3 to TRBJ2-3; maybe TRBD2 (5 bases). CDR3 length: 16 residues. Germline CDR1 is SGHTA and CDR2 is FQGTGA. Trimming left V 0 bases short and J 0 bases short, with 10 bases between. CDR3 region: CASSLTGGLSTDTQYF. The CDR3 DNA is TGTGCCAGCAGCTTAACAGGAGGCCTTAGCACAGATACGCAGTATTTT.

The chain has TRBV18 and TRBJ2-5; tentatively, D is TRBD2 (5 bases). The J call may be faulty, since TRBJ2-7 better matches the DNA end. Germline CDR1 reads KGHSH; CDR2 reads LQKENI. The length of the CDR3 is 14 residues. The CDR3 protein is CASSPPRAAHEQYF. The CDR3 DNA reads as TGTGCCAGCTCACCACCGAGGGCCGCCCACGAGCAGTACTTC.

This CDR3 reads CATGLALYNEQFF. The CDR3, as DNA: TGTGCCACGGGACTAGCGCTTTACAATGAGCAGTTCTTC. The V and J genes are TRBV5-5 and TRBJ2-1, with 10 positions matching TRBD2. V shed 9 bases and J 4 bases; nucleotides not matched to a gene: 4. This CDR3 has 13 residues. Germline V gene lookup returns CDR1 SGHKS and CDR2 YYEKEE (reference sequence).

The DNA for the CDR3 is TGCGCCAGCAGCTTGGTAGCGGGAGATGGAGATACGCAGTATTTT. As protein: CASSLVAGDGDTQYF. The chain uses TRBV5-1 and TRBJ2-3; 9 bases align to TRBD2. CDR3 size: 15 residues. The J segment lost 5 bases and the V segment lost 0 bases, leaving 4 bases of the junction unmatched. The germline gives CDR1 SGHRS, CDR2 YFSETQ.

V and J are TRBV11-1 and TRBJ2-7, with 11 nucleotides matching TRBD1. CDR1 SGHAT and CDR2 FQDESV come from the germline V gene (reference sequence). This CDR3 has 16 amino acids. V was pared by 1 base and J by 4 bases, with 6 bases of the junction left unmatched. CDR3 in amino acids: CASSLDYGQGAYEQYF. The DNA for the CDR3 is TGTGCCAGCAGCTTAGATTACGGACAGGGGGCTTACGAGCAGTACTTC. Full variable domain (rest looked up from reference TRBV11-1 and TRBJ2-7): EAEVAQSPRYKITEKSQAVAFWCDPISGHATLYWYRQILGQGPELLVQFQDESVVDDSQLPKDRFSAERLKGVDSTLKIQPAELGDSAMYLCASSLDYGQGAYEQYFGPGTRLTVT.

The CDR3 DNA reads TGTGCCAGCAGTGAACAGGGGGCCTATGGCTACACCTTC. Protein sequence: CASSEQGAYGYTF. The rearrangement joins TRBV2 to TRBJ1-2; the match to TRBD1 covers 8 bases. V lost 2 bases to trimming and J lost 4 bases; unmatched junction nucleotides: 0. This CDR3 is built from 13 residues. Germline values: CDR1 SNHLY, CDR2 FYNNEI.

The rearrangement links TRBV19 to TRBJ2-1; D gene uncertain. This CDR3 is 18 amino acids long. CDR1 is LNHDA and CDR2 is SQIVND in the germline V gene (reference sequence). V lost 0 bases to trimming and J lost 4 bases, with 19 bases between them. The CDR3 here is CASSIDLVARIPYNEQFF. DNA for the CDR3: TGTGCCAGTAGTATAGATCTGGTGGCGCGGATCCCTTACAATGAGCAGTTCTTC.